This entry is about one T cell receptor (beta chain). Germline lookup yields CDR1 LGHNA and CDR2 YSLEER. Trimming took 1 base from V and 6 from J, leaving 14 bases between them. The CDR3 extends over 15 amino acids. This specimen belongs to a study of identical twins. Each CDR3 protein gets one entry after TCRdb re-called the 5' RACE reads with MiXCR. The table records about 470,000 distinct CDR3 sequences, roughly a quarter of them present only once. The sample was also linked to a second study, of T cells expressing NK-cell markers. That publication notes: Sorted CD3+CD56+NKG2C+, CD3+CD56+NKG2C- and CD3+CD56-NKG2C+ T-cell subsets were beta-chain profiled. There were seven HCMV-seropositive donors and one seronegative donor among the eight sequenced. As a fraction of CD8+ T cells, dominant NKG2C+ clonotypes reached about 1.0-7.5% in six donors. It is unclear if expanded NKG2C-expressing clones target HCMV antigens.

The specimen was CD4+ T cells sorted from blood. The sequence was obtained from a woman younger than 30 in good health. The chain has TRBV4-3 and TRBJ2-3; TRBD2 is a possible D gene (5 bases). CDR3 residues: CASSQVWRSPDTQYF. In DNA form, the CDR3 reads TGCGCCAGCAGCCAAGTTTGGAGGTCGCCGGATACGCAGTATTTT.